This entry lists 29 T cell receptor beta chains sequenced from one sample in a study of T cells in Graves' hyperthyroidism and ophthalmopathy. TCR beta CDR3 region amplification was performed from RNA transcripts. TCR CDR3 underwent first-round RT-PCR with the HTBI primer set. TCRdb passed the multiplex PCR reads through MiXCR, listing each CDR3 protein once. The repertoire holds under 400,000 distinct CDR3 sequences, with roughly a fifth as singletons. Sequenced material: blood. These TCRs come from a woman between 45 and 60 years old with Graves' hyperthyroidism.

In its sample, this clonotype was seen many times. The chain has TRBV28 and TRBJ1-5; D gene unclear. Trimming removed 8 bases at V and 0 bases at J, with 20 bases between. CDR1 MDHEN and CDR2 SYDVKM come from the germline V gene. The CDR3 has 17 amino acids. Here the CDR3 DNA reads TGTGCCAGCGATAAGGAGGCCATTCGTATTAGCAATCAGCCCCAGCATTTT. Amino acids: CASDKEAIRISNQPQHF.

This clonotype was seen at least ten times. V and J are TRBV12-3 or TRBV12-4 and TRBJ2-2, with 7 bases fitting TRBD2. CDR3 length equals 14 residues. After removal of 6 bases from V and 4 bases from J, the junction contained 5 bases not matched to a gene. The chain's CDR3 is CASRGGSRTGELFF. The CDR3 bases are TGTGCCAGCAGGGGAGGGTCCCGCACCGGGGAGCTGTTTTTT.

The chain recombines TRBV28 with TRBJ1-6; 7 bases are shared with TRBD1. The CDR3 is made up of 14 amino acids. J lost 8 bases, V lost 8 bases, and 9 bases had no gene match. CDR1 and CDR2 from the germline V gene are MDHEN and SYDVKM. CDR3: CASDPATGYSPLHF. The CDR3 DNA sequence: TGTGCCAGCGACCCCGCGACAGGGTATTCACCCCTCCACTTT.

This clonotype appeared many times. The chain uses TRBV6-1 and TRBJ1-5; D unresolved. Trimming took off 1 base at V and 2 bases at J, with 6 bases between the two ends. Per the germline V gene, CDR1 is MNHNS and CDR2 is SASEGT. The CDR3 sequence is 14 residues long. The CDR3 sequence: CASSEEGRNQPQHF. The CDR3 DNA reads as TGTGCCAGCAGTGAAGAAGGACGCAATCAGCCCCAGCATTTT.

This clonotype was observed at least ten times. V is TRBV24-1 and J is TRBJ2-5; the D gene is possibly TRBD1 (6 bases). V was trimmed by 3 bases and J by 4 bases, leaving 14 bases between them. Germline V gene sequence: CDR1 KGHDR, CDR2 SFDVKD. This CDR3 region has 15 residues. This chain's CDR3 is CATSDPTGFGETQYF. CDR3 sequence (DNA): TGTGCCACCAGTGATCCCACAGGGTTCGGAGAGACCCAGTACTTC.

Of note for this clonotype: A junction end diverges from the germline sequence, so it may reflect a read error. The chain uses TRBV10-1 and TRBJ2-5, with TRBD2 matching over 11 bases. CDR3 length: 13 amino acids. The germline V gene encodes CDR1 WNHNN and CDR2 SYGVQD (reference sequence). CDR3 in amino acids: CASSEATSGRFNF. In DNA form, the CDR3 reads TGCGCCAGCAGTGAGGCCACTAGCGGGAGATTCAACTTC.

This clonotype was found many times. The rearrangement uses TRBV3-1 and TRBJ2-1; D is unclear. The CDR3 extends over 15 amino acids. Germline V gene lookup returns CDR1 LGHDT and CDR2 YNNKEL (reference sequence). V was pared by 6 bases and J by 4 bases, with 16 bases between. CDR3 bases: TGTGCCAGCAGTCCACGTTCGGGCCAATACAATGAGCAGTTCTTC. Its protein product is CASSPRSGQYNEQFF.

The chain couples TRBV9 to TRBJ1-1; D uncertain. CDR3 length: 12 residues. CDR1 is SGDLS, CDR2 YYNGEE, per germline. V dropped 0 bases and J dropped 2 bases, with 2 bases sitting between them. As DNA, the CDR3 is TGTGCCAGCAGCGTAGAAAACACTGAAGCTTTCTTT. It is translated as CASSVENTEAFF.

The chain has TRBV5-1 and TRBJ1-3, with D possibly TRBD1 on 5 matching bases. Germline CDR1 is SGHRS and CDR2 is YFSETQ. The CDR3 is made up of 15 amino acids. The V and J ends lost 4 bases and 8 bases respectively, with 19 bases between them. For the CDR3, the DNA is TGCGCCAGCAGCGCTGGCGGGGGGTTTCGGGACACCATATATTTT. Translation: CASSAGGGFRDTIYF.

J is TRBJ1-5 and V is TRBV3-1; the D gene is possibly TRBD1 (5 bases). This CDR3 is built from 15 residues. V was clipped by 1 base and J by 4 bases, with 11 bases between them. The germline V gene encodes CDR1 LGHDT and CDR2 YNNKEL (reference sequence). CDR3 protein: CASSQGRSGNQPQHF. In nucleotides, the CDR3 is TGTGCCAGCAGCCAAGGGCGCTCAGGGAATCAGCCCCAGCATTTT. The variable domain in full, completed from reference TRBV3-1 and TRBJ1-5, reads DTAVSQTPKYLVTQMGNDKSIKCEQNLGHDTMYWYKQDSKKFLKIMFSYNNKELIINETVPNRFSPKSPDKAHLNLHINSLELGDSAVYFCASSQGRSGNQPQHFGDGTRLSIL.

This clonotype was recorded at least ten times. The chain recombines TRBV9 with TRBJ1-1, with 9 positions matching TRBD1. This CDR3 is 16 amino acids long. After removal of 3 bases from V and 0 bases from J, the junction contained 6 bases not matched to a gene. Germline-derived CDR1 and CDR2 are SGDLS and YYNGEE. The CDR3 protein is CASSGGQGILNTEAFF. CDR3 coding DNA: TGTGCCAGCAGCGGAGGACAGGGGATTTTGAACACTGAAGCTTTCTTT.

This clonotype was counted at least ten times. This chain's CDR3 is CSVVVGQTNTGELFF. CDR3 nucleotides: TGCAGCGTTGTAGTGGGACAGACGAACACCGGGGAGCTGTTTTTT. The chain is built from TRBV29-1 and TRBJ2-2; TRBD1 agrees at 7 bases. V trimming: 4 bases; J trimming: 0 bases; junction bases outside the gene matches: 5. CDR3 length: 15 amino acids. Germline V gene sequence: CDR1 SQVTM, CDR2 ANQGSEA.

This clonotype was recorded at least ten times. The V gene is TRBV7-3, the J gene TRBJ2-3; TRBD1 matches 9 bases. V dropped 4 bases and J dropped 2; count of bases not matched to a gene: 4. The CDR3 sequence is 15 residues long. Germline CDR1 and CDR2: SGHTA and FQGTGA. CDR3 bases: TGTGCCAGCAGCTCGGGACAGGGTGACACAGATACGCAGTATTTT. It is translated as CASSSGQGDTDTQYF.

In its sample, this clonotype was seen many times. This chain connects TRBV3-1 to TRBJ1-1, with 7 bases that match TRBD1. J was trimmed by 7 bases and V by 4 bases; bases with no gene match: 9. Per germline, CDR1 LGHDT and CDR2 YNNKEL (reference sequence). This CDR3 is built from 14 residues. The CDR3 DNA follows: TGTGCCAGCAGCCTTAACAGGGGATTGAGTGAAGCTTTCTTT. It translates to CASSLNRGLSEAFF.

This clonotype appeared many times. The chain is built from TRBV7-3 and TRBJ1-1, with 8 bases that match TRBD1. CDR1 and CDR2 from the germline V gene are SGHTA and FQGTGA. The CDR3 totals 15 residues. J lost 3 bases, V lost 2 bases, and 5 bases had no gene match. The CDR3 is CASSLSPGGHTEAFF. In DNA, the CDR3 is TGTGCCAGCAGCTTATCCCCAGGGGGCCACACTGAAGCTTTCTTT.

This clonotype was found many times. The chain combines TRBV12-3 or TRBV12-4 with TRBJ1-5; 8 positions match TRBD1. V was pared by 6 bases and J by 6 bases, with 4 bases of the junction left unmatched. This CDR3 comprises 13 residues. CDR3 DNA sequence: TGTGCCAGCAGCCAGGGGGCTAGTCAGCCCCAGCATTTT. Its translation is CASSQGASQPQHF.

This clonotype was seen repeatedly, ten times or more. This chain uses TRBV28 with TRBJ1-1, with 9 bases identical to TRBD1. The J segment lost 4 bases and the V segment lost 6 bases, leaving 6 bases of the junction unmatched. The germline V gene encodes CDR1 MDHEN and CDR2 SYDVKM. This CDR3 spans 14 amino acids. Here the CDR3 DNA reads TGTGCCAGCAGCACAGGGGGCAGGGGCACTGAAGCTTTCTTT. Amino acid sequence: CASSTGGRGTEAFF.

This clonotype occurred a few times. As DNA, the CDR3 is TGTGCCAGCTCACCTCCTAACAGGGGCGGAAACACCGGGGAGCTGTTTTTT. Protein: CASSPPNRGGNTGELFF. The chain has TRBV2 and TRBJ2-2, with 7 bases matching TRBD1. Germline V gene lookup returns CDR1 SNHLY and CDR2 FYNNEI. There are 17 residues in the CDR3. V lost 8 bases, J lost 2 bases, and 14 bases stayed unmatched.

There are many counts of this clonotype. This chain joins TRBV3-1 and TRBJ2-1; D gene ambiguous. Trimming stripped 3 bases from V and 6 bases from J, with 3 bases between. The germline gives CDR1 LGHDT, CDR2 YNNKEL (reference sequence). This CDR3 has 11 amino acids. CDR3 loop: CASSHGNEQFF. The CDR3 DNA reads TGTGCCAGCAGCCATGGCAATGAGCAGTTCTTC.

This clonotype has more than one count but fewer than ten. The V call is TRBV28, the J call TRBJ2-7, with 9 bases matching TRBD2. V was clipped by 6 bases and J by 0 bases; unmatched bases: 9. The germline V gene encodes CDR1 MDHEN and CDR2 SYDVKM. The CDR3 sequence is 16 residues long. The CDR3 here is CASSHWRGGDSYEQYF. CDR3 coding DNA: TGTGCCAGCAGCCACTGGCGCGGGGGGGACTCCTACGAGCAGTACTTC.

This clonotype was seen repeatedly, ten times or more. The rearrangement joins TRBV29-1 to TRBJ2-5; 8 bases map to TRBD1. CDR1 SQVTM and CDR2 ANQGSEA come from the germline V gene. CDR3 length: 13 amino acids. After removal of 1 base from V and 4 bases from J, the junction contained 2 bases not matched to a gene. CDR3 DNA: TGCAGCGTTGAAGGGACAGGGCGAGAGACCCAGTACTTC. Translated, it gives CSVEGTGRETQYF.

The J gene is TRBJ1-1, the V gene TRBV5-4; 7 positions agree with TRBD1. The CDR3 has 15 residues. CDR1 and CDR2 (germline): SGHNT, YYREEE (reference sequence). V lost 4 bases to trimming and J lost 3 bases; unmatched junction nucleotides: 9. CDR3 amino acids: CASSQRQGKYTEAFF. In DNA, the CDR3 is TGTGCCAGCAGCCAAAGACAGGGAAAGTACACTGAAGCTTTCTTT.

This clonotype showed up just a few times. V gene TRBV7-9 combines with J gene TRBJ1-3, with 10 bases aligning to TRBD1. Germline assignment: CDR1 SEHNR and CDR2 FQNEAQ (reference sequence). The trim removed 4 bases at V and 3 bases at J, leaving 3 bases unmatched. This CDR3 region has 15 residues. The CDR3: CASSSRDRGGNTIYF. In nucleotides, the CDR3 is TGTGCCAGCAGCTCCAGGGACAGGGGTGGAAACACCATATATTTT.

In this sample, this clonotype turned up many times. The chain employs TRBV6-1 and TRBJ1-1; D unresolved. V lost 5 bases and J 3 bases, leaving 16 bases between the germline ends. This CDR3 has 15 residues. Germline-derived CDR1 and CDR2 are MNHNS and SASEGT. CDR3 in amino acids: CASSNRLRSDTEAFF. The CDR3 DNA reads TGTGCCAGCAGTAACCGACTACGCAGCGACACTGAAGCTTTCTTT.

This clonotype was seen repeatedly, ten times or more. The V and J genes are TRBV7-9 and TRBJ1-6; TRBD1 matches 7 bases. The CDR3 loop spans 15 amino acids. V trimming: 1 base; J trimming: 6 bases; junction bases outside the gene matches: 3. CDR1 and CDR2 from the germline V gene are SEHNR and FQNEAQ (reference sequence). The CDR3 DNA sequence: TGTGCCAGCAGCTTAGACAGGGGTAGTAATTCACCCCTCCACTTT. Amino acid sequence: CASSLDRGSNSPLHF. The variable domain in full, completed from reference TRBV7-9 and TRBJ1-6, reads DTGVSQNPRHKITKRGQNVTFRCDPISEHNRLYWYRQTLGQGPEFLTYFQNEAQLEKSRLLSDRFSAERPKGSFSTLEIQRTEQGDSAMYLCASSLDRGSNSPLHFGNGTRLTVT.

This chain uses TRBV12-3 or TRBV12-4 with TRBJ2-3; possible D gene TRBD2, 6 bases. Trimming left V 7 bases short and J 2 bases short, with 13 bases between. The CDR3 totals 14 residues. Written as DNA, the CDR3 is TGTGCCAGCACCCTCGGGGGAGCCACAGATACGCAGTATTTT. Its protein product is CASTLGGATDTQYF.

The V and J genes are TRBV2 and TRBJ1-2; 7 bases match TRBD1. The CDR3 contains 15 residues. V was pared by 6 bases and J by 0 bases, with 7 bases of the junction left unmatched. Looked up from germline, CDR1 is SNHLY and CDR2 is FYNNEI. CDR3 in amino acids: CASSAGQVANYGYTF. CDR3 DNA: TGTGCCAGCAGCGCCGGACAGGTAGCTAACTATGGCTACACCTTC.

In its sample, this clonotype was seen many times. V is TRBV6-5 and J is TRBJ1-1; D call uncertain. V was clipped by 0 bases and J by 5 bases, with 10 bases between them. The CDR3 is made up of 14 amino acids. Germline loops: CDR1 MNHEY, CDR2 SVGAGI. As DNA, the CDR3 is TGTGCCAGCAGTTACTCAAGGATGGGAACTGAAGCTTTCTTT. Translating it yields CASSYSRMGTEAFF.

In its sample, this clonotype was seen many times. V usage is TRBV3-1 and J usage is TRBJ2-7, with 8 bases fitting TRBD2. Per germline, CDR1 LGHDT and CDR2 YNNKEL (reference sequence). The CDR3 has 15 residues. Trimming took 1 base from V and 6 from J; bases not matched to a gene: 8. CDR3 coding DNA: TGTGCCAGCAGCCAAGCCCGGGAGGGCCGTGGCGAGCAGTACTTC. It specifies CASSQAREGRGEQYF.